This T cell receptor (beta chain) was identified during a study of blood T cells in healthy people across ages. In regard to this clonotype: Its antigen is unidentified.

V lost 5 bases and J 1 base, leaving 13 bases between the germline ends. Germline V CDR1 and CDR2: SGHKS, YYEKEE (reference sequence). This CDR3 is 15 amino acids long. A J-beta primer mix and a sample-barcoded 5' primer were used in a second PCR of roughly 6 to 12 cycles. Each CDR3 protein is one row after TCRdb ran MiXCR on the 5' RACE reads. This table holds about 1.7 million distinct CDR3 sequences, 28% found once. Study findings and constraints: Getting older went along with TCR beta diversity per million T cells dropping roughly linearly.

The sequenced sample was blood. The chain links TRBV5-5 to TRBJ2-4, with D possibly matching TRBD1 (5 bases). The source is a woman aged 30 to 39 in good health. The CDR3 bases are TGTGCCAGCAGAGTAACTGGGGCGGCCAAAAACATTCAGTACTTC. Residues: CASRVTGAAKNIQYF.